The TCR beta chain described here comes from a study of vaccination and CD4 T cells after COVID-19. The sample's treatment: approximately 11-day PBMC culture with coronavirus spike peptide pools or control peptides (ViraFEST assay). Expansion of antigen-specific T cells with peptide pools by ViraFEST preceded sequencing of TCRs. The Oncomine TCR Beta short-read assay sequenced DNA from cultured CD4+ T cells. TCRdb reanalysed the PCR reads using MiXCR and keeps one entry per CDR3 protein. The sample lists about 6,300 distinct CDR3 sequences; under 70% were seen once. This clonotype has just a few counts. Its antigen is currently unknown. The junction had 5 bases not matched to a gene; V was cut back by 2 bases and J by 0 bases. Germline V gene lookup returns CDR1 SGHVS and CDR2 FQNEAQ. The CDR3 is 16 residues long.

The chain carries TRBV7-8 and TRBJ1-1, with 8 bases aligning to TRBD1. This TCR came from a human donor who had recovered from COVID-19. Sequenced input: CD4+ T cells from blood, cultured in vitro. The CDR3 DNA reads TGTGCCAGCAGCTTATATCAGGGGGCGATGAACACTGAAGCTTTCTTT. Translated, it gives CASSLYQGAMNTEAFF.